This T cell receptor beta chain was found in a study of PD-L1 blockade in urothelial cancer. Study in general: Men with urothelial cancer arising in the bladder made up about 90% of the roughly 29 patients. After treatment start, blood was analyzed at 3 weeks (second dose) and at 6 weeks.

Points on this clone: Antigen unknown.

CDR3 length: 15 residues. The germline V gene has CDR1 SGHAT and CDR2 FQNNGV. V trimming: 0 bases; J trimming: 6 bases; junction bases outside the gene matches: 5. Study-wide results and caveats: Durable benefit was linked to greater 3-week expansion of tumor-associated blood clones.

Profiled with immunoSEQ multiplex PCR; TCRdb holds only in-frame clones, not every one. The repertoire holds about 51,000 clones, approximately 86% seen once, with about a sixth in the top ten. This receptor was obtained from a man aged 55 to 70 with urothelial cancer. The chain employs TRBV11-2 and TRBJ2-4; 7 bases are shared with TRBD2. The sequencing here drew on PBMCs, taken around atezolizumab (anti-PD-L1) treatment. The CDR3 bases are TGTGCCAGCAGCTTAGATCATGGGGGGGGAAACATTCAGTACTTC. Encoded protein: CASSLDHGGGNIQYF. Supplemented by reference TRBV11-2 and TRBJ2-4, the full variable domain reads EAGVAQSPRYKIIEKRQSVAFWCNPISGHATLYWYQQILGQGPKLLIQFQNNGVVDDSQLPKDRFSAERLKGVDSTLKIQPAKLEDSAVYLCASSLDHGGGNIQYFGAGTRLSVL.